The 25 T cell receptor beta chains in this list originate from one sample, sequenced in a study of shared clonotypes between healthy human individuals. As defined, naive CD8 cells were CD45RO-negative and positively selected for CCR7, with terminally differentiated effector memory CD45RA+ cells excluded. Generated by immunoSEQ multiplex PCR, the TCRdb table keeps only in-frame clones and is missing some. The sample holds hundreds of thousands of clones, 95% to 98% seen once. Sequences were obtained from naive CD8+ T cells sorted from blood. These receptors were taken from a man aged 25 to 40 in good health.

This clone was counted a single time. The rearrangement joins TRBV25-1 to TRBJ2-7; possible D gene TRBD2, 5 bases. CDR1 is MGHDK, CDR2 SYGVNS, per germline. This CDR3 comprises 11 residues. V was pared by 8 bases and J by 0 bases, with 5 bases between. CDR3: CASGSSYEQYF. The CDR3 bases are TGTGCCAGCGGGAGCTCCTACGAGCAGTACTTC.

The chain has TRBV2 and TRBJ2-3; TRBD1 agrees at 9 bases. J was trimmed by 0 bases and V by 6 bases; bases with no gene match: 7. The germline gives CDR1 SNHLY, CDR2 FYNNEI. The CDR3 has 16 amino acids. CDR3 protein: CASRKDRGTSTDTQYF. The CDR3 nucleotides are TGTGCCAGCAGGAAGGACAGGGGAACTAGCACAGATACGCAGTATTTT.

The rearrangement uses TRBV7-9 and TRBJ2-6; D gene ambiguous. Germline CDR1 and CDR2: SEHNR and FQNEAQ (reference sequence). The CDR3 loop spans 17 amino acids. Between the trimmed V and J ends, which lost 3 bases and 2 bases, there was a span of 14 bases. The CDR3 coding sequence is TGTGCCAGCAGCTTCGGGCCTAGACGCCCTGGGGCCAACGTCCTGACTTTC. Protein sequence: CASSFGPRRPGANVLTF.

The CDR3 region has the DNA TGTGCCAGCAGCCCAATAGTACTAGCGGGAGGTGTTGAGCAGTTCTTC. Its translation: CASSPIVLAGGVEQFF. The rearrangement links TRBV7-9 to TRBJ2-1, with TRBD2 identical over 12 bases. Germline values: CDR1 SEHNR, CDR2 FQNEAQ (reference sequence). The CDR3 is made up of 16 amino acids. V shed 5 bases, J shed 9 bases, and the junction held 11 bases outside the gene matches.

V usage is TRBV5-1 and J usage is TRBJ2-1; 10 positions match TRBD1. Losses at the gene ends were 4 bases for V and 4 bases for J; bases not matched to a gene: 11. This CDR3 is built from 17 residues. The V gene's germline CDR1 is SGHRS and CDR2 YFSETQ. The CDR3 bases are TGCGCCAGCAGCACGAAAGGAGGACAGGGGGTTTACAATGAGCAGTTCTTC. It specifies CASSTKGGQGVYNEQFF.

This chain uses TRBV27 with TRBJ2-7; 13 bases are a match to TRBD2. V shed 0 bases and J 6 bases; nucleotides not matched to a gene: 8. The CDR3 sequence is 17 residues long. Germline assignment: CDR1 MNHEY and CDR2 SMNVEV (reference sequence). CDR3 in amino acids: CASSLSHVTSGRGEQYF. The CDR3 DNA reads TGTGCCAGCAGTTTATCGCATGTAACTAGCGGGAGGGGCGAGCAGTACTTC.

The genes are TRBV7-9 and TRBJ2-2; the match to TRBD1 covers 7 bases. CDR1 and CDR2 (germline): SEHNR, FQNEAQ (reference sequence). The CDR3 is made up of 16 amino acids. V was pared by 1 base and J by 0 bases, with 2 bases of the junction left unmatched. CDR3 in DNA: TGTGCCAGCAGCTTAGGTGGGACAGCGAACACCGGGGAGCTGTTTTTT. The encoded protein is CASSLGGTANTGELFF.

The chain is built from TRBV9 and TRBJ2-5; no firm D call. The V gene lost 2 bases and the J gene lost 5 bases, with 10 bases spanning the gap. Germline assignment: CDR1 SGDLS and CDR2 YYNGEE. CDR3 length equals 13 residues. CDR3 DNA sequence: TGTGCCAGCAGCGTCCCTTCTGAGGAGACCCAGTACTTC. It codes for CASSVPSEETQYF.

The chain employs TRBV27 and TRBJ2-3; D may be TRBD1 (6 bases). This CDR3 has 15 amino acids. From germline, CDR1 is MNHEY and CDR2 SMNVEV (reference sequence). V lost 0 bases and J lost 2, with 9 bases in between. The CDR3 loop reads CASSLSGGDTDTQYF. CDR3 in DNA: TGTGCCAGCAGTTTATCTGGGGGCGACACAGATACGCAGTATTTT.

J is TRBJ1-1 and V is TRBV27; TRBD1 matches 7 bases. CDR1 MNHEY and CDR2 SMNVEV come from the germline V gene (reference sequence). The V and J ends lost 6 bases and 0 bases, in that order; junction bases with no gene match: 4. The length of the CDR3 is 14 residues. CDR3 sequence reads: CASSFGQVNTEAFF. The CDR3, as DNA: TGTGCCAGCAGCTTCGGACAGGTGAACACTGAAGCTTTCTTT.

This sequence joins TRBV27 and TRBJ1-1; the D gene is possibly TRBD1 (5 bases). The germline gives CDR1 MNHEY, CDR2 SMNVEV (reference sequence). V was trimmed by 7 bases and J by 1 base, leaving 19 bases between them. There are 16 residues in the CDR3. In DNA, the CDR3 is TGTGCCAGCACCCCGCATGGGGGGATGGGGAACACTGAAGCTTTCTTT. Translated: CASTPHGGMGNTEAFF.

The chain employs TRBV5-4 and TRBJ2-1; D is unclear. The CDR3 is made up of 12 amino acids. Germline-derived CDR1 and CDR2 are SGHNT and YYREEE (reference sequence). The V gene lost 5 bases and the J gene lost 10 bases, with 13 bases spanning the gap. The CDR3 nucleotides are TGTGCCAGCAGAGGCGGTACCCCCGAGCAGTTCTTC. Translated: CASRGGTPEQFF.

The J gene is TRBJ1-1, the V gene TRBV29-1, with 8 bases matching TRBD1. The CDR3 has 13 residues. Trimming cost V 5 bases and J 4 bases; bases outside gene matches: 6. Looked up from germline, CDR1 is SQVTM and CDR2 is ANQGSEA. CDR3 in amino acids: CSVYGTGGTEAFF. CDR3 nucleotide sequence: TGCAGCGTTTACGGGACAGGAGGCACTGAAGCTTTCTTT.

The chain is built from TRBV28 and TRBJ2-2; unclear D gene. CDR1 is MDHEN, CDR2 SYDVKM, per germline. The V end was cut by 6 bases, the J end by 0 bases, with 14 bases between. The CDR3 has 16 residues. The CDR3 sequence: CASSSSLIANTGELFF. CDR3 nucleotide sequence: TGTGCCAGCAGCTCCTCCCTGATAGCGAACACCGGGGAGCTGTTTTTT.

CDR3 in DNA: TGTGCCAGCAGCTGGGGGTGGAACACCGGGGAGCTGTTTTTT. As protein: CASSWGWNTGELFF. The chain joins TRBV11-2 to TRBJ2-2, with D tentatively TRBD1 or TRBD2 (5 bases each). The CDR3 runs to 14 residues. From germline, CDR1 is SGHAT and CDR2 FQNNGV. The V end was cut by 4 bases, the J end by 1 base, with 7 bases between.

V is TRBV4-2 and J is TRBJ2-1; possible D gene TRBD2, 5 bases. The CDR3 sequence is 16 residues long. V lost 1 base and J lost 7, with 17 bases in between. The germline V gene has CDR1 LGHNA and CDR2 YNFKEQ. The CDR3 reads CASSQAQRSILNEQFF. The CDR3 DNA follows: TGTGCCAGCAGCCAAGCTCAGCGGAGTATTTTGAATGAGCAGTTCTTC.

The genes are TRBV7-9 and TRBJ2-2; D is uncertain. V lost 1 base, J lost 1 base, and 10 bases lay in between. The CDR3 consists of 16 residues. Germline V gene lookup returns CDR1 SEHNR and CDR2 FQNEAQ (reference sequence). The CDR3 sequence: CASSLGFPGNTGELFF. The DNA of the CDR3 is TGTGCCAGCAGCTTAGGCTTTCCGGGGAACACCGGGGAGCTGTTTTTT.

J is TRBJ2-7 and V is TRBV29-1; D is possibly TRBD1 (5 bases). Germline CDR1 is SQVTM and CDR2 is ANQGSEA. V lost 4 bases and J lost 4, with 14 bases in between. The CDR3 runs 13 residues. The CDR3 DNA follows: TGCAGCGTTGTGCTATGGGGCGCTTACGAGCAGTACTTC. Protein sequence: CSVVLWGAYEQYF.

The V call is TRBV27, the J call TRBJ2-6; D might be TRBD1 (6 bases). This CDR3 has 19 amino acids. Per germline, CDR1 MNHEY and CDR2 SMNVEV (reference sequence). Deletions cut 3 bases from V and 2 bases from J, with 20 bases between. CDR3 sequence (DNA): TGTGCCAGCAGTTTTAAGGGGGTTTGGGAGTTAGCTGGGGCCAACGTCCTGACTTTC. It is translated as CASSFKGVWELAGANVLTF.

V usage is TRBV7-9 and J usage is TRBJ1-2; TRBD1 aligns across 9 bases. V lost 2 bases, J lost 4 bases, and 8 bases stayed unmatched. CDR1 SEHNR and CDR2 FQNEAQ come from the germline V gene (reference sequence). There are 16 residues in the CDR3. The DNA of the CDR3 is TGTGCCAGCAGCTTACTTAATACAGGGGGCGGCTATGGCTACACCTTC. Amino acids: CASSLLNTGGGYGYTF. Complete variable domain (other parts from reference TRBV7-9 and TRBJ1-2): DTGVSQNPRHKITKRGQNVTFRCDPISEHNRLYWYRQTLGQGPEFLTYFQNEAQLEKSRLLSDRFSAERPKGSFSTLEIQRTEQGDSAMYLCASSLLNTGGGYGYTFGSGTRLTVV.

The rearrangement joins TRBV10-2 to TRBJ2-2, with TRBD2 matching 11 bases. With V trimmed by 5 bases and J by 4 bases, 6 bases remained unmatched. The CDR3 contains 16 residues. Germline values: CDR1 WSHSY, CDR2 SAAADI. The CDR3 DNA reads TGCGCCAGCAGTTCGACTAGCGGGACAATCACCGGGGAGCTGTTTTTT. The encoded protein is CASSSTSGTITGELFF.

The rearrangement joins TRBV27 to TRBJ2-7; D gene ambiguous. This CDR3 is 13 amino acids long. The germline gives CDR1 MNHEY, CDR2 SMNVEV (reference sequence). The V end lost 2 bases, the J end lost 4 bases, and 9 bases lay between the germline ends. The CDR3 bases are TGTGCCAGCAGTTTAGCAGCCAGATACGAGCAGTACTTC. Residues: CASSLAARYEQYF.

V and J are TRBV9 and TRBJ2-1, with 8 bases fitting TRBD2. V was clipped by 0 bases and J by 0 bases; unmatched bases: 5. The CDR3 has 17 residues. The V gene's germline CDR1 is SGDLS and CDR2 YYNGEE. CDR3 nucleotides: TGTGCCAGCAGCGTAGTAGGCGGGAGGAACTCCTACAATGAGCAGTTCTTC. Its protein is CASSVVGGRNSYNEQFF.

V gene TRBV7-2 combines with J gene TRBJ2-7, with a possible D match to TRBD1 (6 bases). This CDR3 is 15 amino acids long. V lost 2 bases and J lost 0, with 11 bases in between. The germline V gene encodes CDR1 SGHTA and CDR2 FQGNSA. In nucleotides, the CDR3 is TGTGCCAGCAGCTTATTGGGGGCCAGCTCCTACGAGCAGTACTTC. This translates into CASSLLGASSYEQYF.

In DNA form, the CDR3 reads TGTGCCACGTACCTTCCGGGACTCCGTTACAATGAGCAGTTCTTC. Translation gives CATYLPGLRYNEQFF. The chain has TRBV6-5 and TRBJ2-1, with a weak D call TRBD2 (6 bases). V dropped 10 bases and J dropped 4 bases, with 20 bases sitting between them. This CDR3 is built from 15 residues. Germline CDR1 is MNHEY and CDR2 is SVGAGI.